This T cell receptor beta chain was recovered during a study of human T cells and chemical hapten exposure. Study at large: Across the whole study, which lasted about 6 months, patients were given diphenylcyclopropenone on the scalp once a week. Slight differences in pooled library volume were the main source of varying TCR yields across samples.

Germline V gives CDR1 SGHDT, CDR2 YYEEEE. The CDR3 has 13 amino acids. Trimming removed 4 bases from V and 4 bases from J, with 9 bases in between. Using its own MiXCR run on the RACE reads, TCRdb lists one record per CDR3 protein. The sample carries around 110,000 distinct CDR3 sequences, 9.5% to 13% recorded once. Time point of the sample: patch test 1, 2 weeks after DPC sensitization. The treatment: therapeutic diphenylcyclopropenone sensitization with weekly scalp DPC. There are a few counts of this clonotype. The specimen was whole blood, collected in connection with sensitization to the hapten diphenylcyclopropenone (DPC). This receptor was taken from a woman in her fifties or sixties with alopecia areata. Some clones in this sample may be carry-over from other donors' samples. The V and J genes are TRBV5-6 and TRBJ1-5; D unresolved. CDR3 region: CASSAGDNQPQHF. The CDR3 bases are TGTGCCAGCAGCGCGGGAGATAATCAGCCCCAGCATTTT.